The rows below give T cell receptor beta chains drawn from one sample of a study of T cell responses to AZD1222 COVID-19 vaccine. Clones were read by immunoSEQ multiplex PCR, and TCRdb kept only the in-frame ones, dropping some. The sample carries 100,000 or so clones, 80% to 85% recorded once. This specimen was peripheral blood, taken on day 0 of AZD1222 vaccination. These receptors originate from an adult in good health. The CDR3 runs from the conserved cysteine through the conserved F or W. A D gene is named only where the DNA matches it firmly. Clone size is given for some rows only: seen once, a few or many times, or a class if the clone is expanded.

TRBJ1-1	TRBV10-1	-	12	-	TGCGCCAGCAGCATGGGGAACACTGAAGCTTTCTTT	CASSMGNTEAFF
TRBJ2-1	TRBV18	TRBD2	14	few	TGTGCCAGCTCACAGGGACTAGCGGATAATGAGCAGTTCTTC	CASSQGLADNEQFF
TRBJ1-5	TRBV7-9	TRBD1	14	few	TGTGCCAGCAGCTTCGGGACAGGGGAGGAGCCCCAGCATTTT	CASSFGTGEEPQHF
TRBJ2-5	TRBV4-3	TRBD2	17	-	TGCGCCAGCAGCCAAGGTACCCTCCCAGCGGGGTTGGAGACCCAGTACTTC	CASSQGTLPAGLETQYF
TRBJ2-7	TRBV6-5	-	14	-	TGTGCCAGCAGTTACTCGGAACAGGGATACGAGCAGTACTTC	CASSYSEQGYEQYF
TRBJ1-1	TRBV11-2	-	14	-	TGTGCCAGCAGCTCCGCATGGGGAGGGCTGGATGCTTTCTTT	CASSSAWGGLDAFF
TRBJ2-1	TRBV7-7	-	13	once	TGTGCCAGCAGCCCGAGCTCCTACAATGAGCAGTTCTTC	CASSPSSYNEQFF
TRBJ1-2	TRBV19	-	13	-	TGTGCCAGTAGTATGGCACGGCAGGCTGGCTACACCTTC	CASSMARQAGYTF
TRBJ2-3	TRBV7-9	-	16	-	TGTGCCAGCAGCCCATACCGGGTGCATAGCACAGATACGCAGTATTTT	CASSPYRVHSTDTQYF
TRBJ2-3	TRBV9	-	15	-	TGTGCCAGCAGCGTAGAGGACGGGGGGCGGGATACGCAGTATTTT	CASSVEDGGRDTQYF
TRBJ2-1	TRBV11-2	-	15	-	TGTGCCAGCAGCTTAGACTCCCCCAGGAGCAATGAGCAGTTCTTC	CASSLDSPRSNEQFF
TRBJ2-3	TRBV4-3	TRBD2	17	-	TGCGCCAGCAGCCCCGGGACTAGCGGGGGGGTTGGGGATACGCAGTATTTT	CASSPGTSGGVGDTQYF
TRBJ2-1	TRBV4-3	TRBD2	12	-	TGCGCCAGCAGCCAAGATACGGGACTACAGTTCTTC	CASSQDTGLQFF
TRBJ1-1	TRBV14	-	13	-	TGTGCCAGCAGCTTCTGGGGGAACACTGAAGCTTTCTTT	CASSFWGNTEAFF
TRBJ2-1	TRBV28	TRBD1	14	-	TGTGCCAGTTGGAGGCCACAGGGGGAGTACGAGCAGTTCTTC	CASWRPQGEYEQFF
TRBJ2-1	TRBV12-3/TRBV12-4	-	12	-	TGTGCCAGCAACAAAGGGAGGACTGAGCAGTTCTTC	CASNKGRTEQFF
TRBJ1-1	TRBV7-3	TRBD1	13	-	TGTGCCAGTACCAGACAGGGAAACACTGAAGCTTTCTTT	CASTRQGNTEAFF
TRBJ2-1	TRBV6-5	-	16	-	TGTGCCAGCAGTTACTTCTCGCTAACTAGCTACGATGAGCAGTTCTTC	CASSYFSLTSYDEQFF
TRBJ2-5	TRBV25-1	TRBD2	17	-	TGTGCCAGCAGTGAAAGCTATGGGAAGCGGGGGGAAGAGACCCAGTACTTC	CASSESYGKRGEETQYF
TRBJ2-2	TRBV7-9	-	16	-	TGTGCCAGCAGCCTGGGAGCTAGCGCCCACACCGGGGAGCTGTTTTTT	CASSLGASAHTGELFF
TRBJ2-1	TRBV7-2	-	14	-	TGTGCCGGGGGTGTGGCGACCTCCTACAATGAGCAGTTCTTC	CAGGVATSYNEQFF
TRBJ1-4	TRBV11-2	-	14	-	TGTGCCAGCAGCCACTTTGAAGGTAGTGGAAAACTGTTTTTT	CASSHFEGSGKLFF
TRBJ2-3	TRBV11-3	-	14	-	TGTGCCAGCAGCTCCCTTGCCCCTAGGGATACGCAGTATTTT	CASSSLAPRDTQYF
TRBJ1-3	TRBV20-1	-	14	-	TGCAGTGCTAGTGGACATCTCTATGGAAACACCATATATTTT	CSASGHLYGNTIYF
TRBJ1-2	TRBV5-1	-	13	few	TGCGCCAGCAGCCTGGACCGAATCTCTGGCTACACCTTC	CASSLDRISGYTF
TRBJ2-7	TRBV10-3	-	14	-	TGTGCCATCAGGCGAGGAGCGTCTTTCTACGAGCAGTACTTC	CAIRRGASFYEQYF
TRBJ2-1	TRBV2	-	15	-	TGTGCCAGCAGTGAAACACGACAGAATGGGAATGAGCAGTTCTTC	CASSETRQNGNEQFF
TRBJ2-3	TRBV28	-	14	-	TGTGCCAGCAGTAGCCGGGCGATCGCCAATACGCAGTATTTT	CASSSRAIANTQYF
TRBJ2-2	TRBV19	TRBD1	15	-	TGTGCCACCGAGGACAGGGGGCGACGCGCCGGGGAGCTGTTTTTT	CATEDRGRRAGELFF
TRBJ1-1	TRBV7-2	TRBD1	13	-	TGTGCCAGTGCCGGGACAGGGGGGACTGAAGCTTTCTTT	CASAGTGGTEAFF
TRBJ1-2	TRBV18	-	14	-	TGTGCCAGCTCACCACAAACAGAGTACTATGGCTACACCTTC	CASSPQTEYYGYTF